Presented here are 5 T cell receptor beta chains from one specimen sequenced in a study of cytomegalovirus exposure and HLA in healthy donors. The PCR had 60 Vbeta and 13 Jbeta primers. Profiling relied on immunoSEQ multiplex PCR, and the TCRdb table lists in-frame clones only, not all of them. The data show 270,000 or so clones, about nine tenths seen once. The sequencing sample was made of PBMCs. These receptors all come from a girl aged 2-10 years in good health and CMV-seronegative.

The chain couples TRBV6-1 to TRBJ1-1, with 8 nucleotides matching TRBD1. Trimming cost V 6 bases and J 0 bases; bases outside gene matches: 6. The CDR3 contains 15 residues. Germline lookup yields CDR1 MNHNS and CDR2 SASEGT. CDR3 coding DNA: TGTGCCAGCAGCGCTAGACAGGGGATGAACACTGAAGCTTTCTTT. Its protein is CASSARQGMNTEAFF.

Details on this clone: A junction end diverges from the germline sequence, so it may reflect a read error. The chain is built from TRBV7-8 and TRBJ1-2; D may be TRBD1 (5 bases). The CDR3 sequence is 12 residues long. Germline assignment: CDR1 SGHVS and CDR2 FQNEAQ. The CDR3 DNA follows: TGTGCCAGCAACCCTCAATCCCGGGGGAACGCCTTC. Its protein is CASNPQSRGNAF.

V gene TRBV7-5 combines with J gene TRBJ2-2; the listed D gene, TRBD1, was not tested against the DNA. TRBV7-5 is listed as a pseudogene. The length of the CDR3 is 15 residues. CDR3 residues: CARSLRAGWTGELFF. In DNA form, the CDR3 reads TGTGCCAGAAGCTTAAGGGCAGGGTGGACCGGGGAGCTGTTTTTT.

The count of this clone is one. The chain combines TRBV4-1 with TRBJ2-7; 11 bases agree with TRBD2. The length of the CDR3 is 14 residues. The germline V gene encodes CDR1 MGHRA and CDR2 YSYEKL. Losses at the gene ends were 5 bases for V and 6 bases for J; bases not matched to a gene: 6. The CDR3 coding sequence is TGCGCCAGCAGCAGATTAGCGGGAGGGTCCGAGCAGTACTTC. Translating gives CASSRLAGGSEQYF.

V is TRBV28 and J is TRBJ2-1; D is perhaps TRBD2 (6 bases). This CDR3 spans 11 amino acids. Germline loops: CDR1 MDHEN, CDR2 SYDVKM. With 8 bases removed from V and 9 bases from J, the gap between germline ends came to 11 bases. For the CDR3, the DNA is TGTGCCAGCCGGGGGATGGTTGAGCAGTTCTTC. Amino acids: CASRGMVEQFF.